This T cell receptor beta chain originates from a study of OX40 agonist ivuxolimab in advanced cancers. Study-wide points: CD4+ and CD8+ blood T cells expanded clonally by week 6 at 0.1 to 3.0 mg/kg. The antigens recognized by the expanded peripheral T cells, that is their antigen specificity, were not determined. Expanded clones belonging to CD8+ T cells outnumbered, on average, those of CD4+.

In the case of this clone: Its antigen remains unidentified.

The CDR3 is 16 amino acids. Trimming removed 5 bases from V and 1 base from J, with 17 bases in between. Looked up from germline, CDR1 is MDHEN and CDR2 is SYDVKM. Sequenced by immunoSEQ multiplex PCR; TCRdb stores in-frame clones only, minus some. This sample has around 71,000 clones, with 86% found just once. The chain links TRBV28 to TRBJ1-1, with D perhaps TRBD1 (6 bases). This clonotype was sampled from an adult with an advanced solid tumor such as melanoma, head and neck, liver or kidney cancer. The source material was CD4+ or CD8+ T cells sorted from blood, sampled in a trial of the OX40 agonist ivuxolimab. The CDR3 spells CASSPQRKTGNTEAFF. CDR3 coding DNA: TGTGCCAGCAGTCCGCAACGGAAGACAGGGAACACTGAAGCTTTCTTT.